This T cell receptor (beta chain) was sequenced for a study of blood T cell repertoires in COVID-19. In the study overall: T cells, B-cell-depleted T cells, or PBMCs supplied cDNA or gDNA.

In the authors' methods: Amplification of reference gene primers provided the estimated nucleated cell counts. Repertoires were generated with immunoSEQ multiplex PCR, while TCRdb's copy carries only in-frame clones and drops some. From that table come the V and J calls and clone size; the DNA was used to work out D and trimming. This sample has 110,000 to 150,000 clones, with 70% to 85% found just once. After removal of 2 bases from V and 6 bases from J, the junction contained 6 bases not matched to a gene. The CDR3 has 15 residues. CDR1 and CDR2 from the germline V gene are MNHEY and SVGEGT. The specimen sequenced was peripheral blood. The chain carries TRBV6-2 or TRBV6-3 and TRBJ1-5, with TRBD1 matching 8 bases. The clonotype originates from a woman older than 75 with acute or convalescent COVID-19. Written as DNA, the CDR3 is TGTGCCAGCAGTTACACGGCAGGGGGCCGTCAGCCCCAGCATTTT. Amino acid sequence: CASSYTAGGRQPQHF.